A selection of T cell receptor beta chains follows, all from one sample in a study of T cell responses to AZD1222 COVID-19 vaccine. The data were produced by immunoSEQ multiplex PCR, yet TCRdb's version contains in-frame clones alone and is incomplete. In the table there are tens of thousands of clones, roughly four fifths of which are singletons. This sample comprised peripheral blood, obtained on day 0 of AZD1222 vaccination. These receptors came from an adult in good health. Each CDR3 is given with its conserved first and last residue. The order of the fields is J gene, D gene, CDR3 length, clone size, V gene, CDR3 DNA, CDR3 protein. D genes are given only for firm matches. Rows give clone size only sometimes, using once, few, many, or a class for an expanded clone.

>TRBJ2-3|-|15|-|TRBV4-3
TGCGCCAGCAGCCAAGATTCACAGGGCACAGATACGCAGTATTTT
CASSQDSQGTDTQYF
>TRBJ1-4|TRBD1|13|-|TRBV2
TGTGCCAGCAAAACAGGGGGAAATGAAAAACTGTTTTTT
CASKTGGNEKLFF
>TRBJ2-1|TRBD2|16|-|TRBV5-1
TGCGCCAGCAGCCGTAGCGGGGGGAGCTCCTACAATGAGCAGTTCTTC
CASSRSGGSSYNEQFF
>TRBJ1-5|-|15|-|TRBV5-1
TGCGCCAGCAGCCCTGGGGCCGGGTCCAATCAGCCCCAGCATTTT
CASSPGAGSNQPQHF
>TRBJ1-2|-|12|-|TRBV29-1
TGCAGCGTTGAGGGGGACAACTATGGCTACACCTTC
CSVEGDNYGYTF
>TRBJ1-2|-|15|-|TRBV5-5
TGTGCCAGCAGCTTCTCAGGGTCGGCGAACTATGGCTACACCTTC
CASSFSGSANYGYTF
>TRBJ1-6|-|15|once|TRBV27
TGTGCCAGCAGTTTTGGTGTCGGGGGCGGTTCACCCCTCCACTTT
CASSFGVGGGSPLHF
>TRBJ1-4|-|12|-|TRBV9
TGTGCCAGCAGGGGGGACCGGAGCCAACTGTTTTTT
CASRGDRSQLFF
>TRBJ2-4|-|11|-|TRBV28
TGTGCCAGCAGCGACATCCGAATTCAGTACTTC
CASSDIRIQYF
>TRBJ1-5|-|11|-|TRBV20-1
TGCAGTGTCTCTTTGGGTCAGCCCCAGCATTTT
CSVSLGQPQHF
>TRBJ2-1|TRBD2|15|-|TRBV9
TGTGCCAGCAGCGTAGACGGGGGGGCGTACAATGAGCAGTTCTTC
CASSVDGGAYNEQFF
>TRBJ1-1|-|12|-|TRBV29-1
TGCAGCGTTTGGGACCGTGGGTCTGAAGCTTTCTTT
CSVWDRGSEAFF
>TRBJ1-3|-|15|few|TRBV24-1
TGTGCCACCAGTGATTTGACAGACTCTGGAAACACCATATATTTT
CATSDLTDSGNTIYF
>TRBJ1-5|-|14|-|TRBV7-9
TGTGCCAGCAGCCGGGACAATAGCAATCAGCCCCAGCATTTT
CASSRDNSNQPQHF
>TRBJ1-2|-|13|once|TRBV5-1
TGCGCCAGCAGCTTGGGGACGGACTATGGCTACACCTTC
CASSLGTDYGYTF
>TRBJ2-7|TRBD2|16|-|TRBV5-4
TGTGCCAGCAGCCCTTCCCTAGCGGGGGATTCCTACGAGCAGTACTTC
CASSPSLAGDSYEQYF
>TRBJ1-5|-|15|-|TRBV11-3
TGTGCCAGCAGCGCCGGGACCGGGGGCAATCAGCCCCAGCATTTT
CASSAGTGGNQPQHF
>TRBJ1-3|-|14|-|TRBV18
TGTGCCAGCTCACCACCCATAGCGGGAAACACCATATATTTT
CASSPPIAGNTIYF
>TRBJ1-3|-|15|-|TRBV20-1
TGCAGTGCTAGTGACCCCAGCGGGCTCGGAAACACCATATATTTT
CSASDPSGLGNTIYF
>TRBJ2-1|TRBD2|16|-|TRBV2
TGTGCCAGCAGTCCAACTAGCGGGGGGGCAGTAAATGAGCAGTTCTTC
CASSPTSGGAVNEQFF
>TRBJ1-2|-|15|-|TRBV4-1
TGCGCCAGCAGCCAAGATATCGGAGCAGTCTATGGCTACACCTTC
CASSQDIGAVYGYTF
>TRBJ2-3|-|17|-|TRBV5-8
TGTGCCAGCAGCCGCACTGGAGACAGGAGAGAGACAGATACGCAGTATTTT
CASSRTGDRRETDTQYF
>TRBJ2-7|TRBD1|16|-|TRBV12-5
TGTGCTAGTGGTTCCCAGGGACAGAGACAGGCCTACGAGCAGTACTTC
CASGSQGQRQAYEQYF
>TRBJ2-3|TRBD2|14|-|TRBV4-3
TGCGCCAGCAGCCAGGGACTAGCCACAGATACGCAGTATTTT
CASSQGLATDTQYF
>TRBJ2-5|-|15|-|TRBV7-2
TGTGCCAGCAGCTTAAGGGGGACCCTCGGAGAGACCCAGTACTTC
CASSLRGTLGETQYF
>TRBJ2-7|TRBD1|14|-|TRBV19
TGTGCCAGTAGTCTACAGGGGGCAACCTACGAGCAGTACTTC
CASSLQGATYEQYF
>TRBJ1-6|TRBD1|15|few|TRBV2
TGTGCCAGCAGTGAGGACAGGAGAAGGAATTCACCCCTCCACTTT
CASSEDRRRNSPLHF
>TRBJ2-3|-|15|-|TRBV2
TGTGCCAGCAGTGACGTCGGCAGACGCACAGATACGCAGTATTTT
CASSDVGRRTDTQYF
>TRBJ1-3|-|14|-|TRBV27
TGTGCCAGCAAGGTAGCGCCCTCTGGAAACACCATATATTTT
CASKVAPSGNTIYF
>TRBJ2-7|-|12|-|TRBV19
TGTGCCAGTAGTAGTCAGGGGTACGAGCAGTACTTC
CASSSQGYEQYF
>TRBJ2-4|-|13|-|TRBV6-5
TGTGCCAGCAGTTCCCCGGCCAAAAACATTCAGTACTTC
CASSSPAKNIQYF
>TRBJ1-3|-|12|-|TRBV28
TGTGCCAGCAGTGCAGCGGGAAACACCATATATTTT
CASSAAGNTIYF
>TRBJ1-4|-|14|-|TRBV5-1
TGCGCCAGCTCACCGACTTCAACTAATGAAAAACTGTTTTTT
CASSPTSTNEKLFF
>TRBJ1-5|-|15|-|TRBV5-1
TGCGCCAGCAGCTTAACCGGGTATAGCAATCAGCCCCAGCATTTT
CASSLTGYSNQPQHF
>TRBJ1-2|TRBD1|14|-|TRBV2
TGTGCCAGCAGGCCGAGGGGACAGCACTATGGCTACACCTTC
CASRPRGQHYGYTF
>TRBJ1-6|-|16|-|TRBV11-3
TGTGCCAGCAGCCCACCAGGGAGCTCCTATAATTCACCCCTCCACTTT
CASSPPGSSYNSPLHF
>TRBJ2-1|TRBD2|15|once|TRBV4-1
TGCGCCAGCAGCCACGGGACTAGCGGGGGGGCTGAGCAGTTCTTC
CASSHGTSGGAEQFF
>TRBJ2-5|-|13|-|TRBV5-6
TGTGCCAGCAGCTTGGACAATTCGGAGACCCAGTACTTC
CASSLDNSETQYF
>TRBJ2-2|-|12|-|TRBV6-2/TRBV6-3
TGTGCCAGCAGTGGGCGAGGAGGGGAGCTGTTTTTT
CASSGRGGELFF